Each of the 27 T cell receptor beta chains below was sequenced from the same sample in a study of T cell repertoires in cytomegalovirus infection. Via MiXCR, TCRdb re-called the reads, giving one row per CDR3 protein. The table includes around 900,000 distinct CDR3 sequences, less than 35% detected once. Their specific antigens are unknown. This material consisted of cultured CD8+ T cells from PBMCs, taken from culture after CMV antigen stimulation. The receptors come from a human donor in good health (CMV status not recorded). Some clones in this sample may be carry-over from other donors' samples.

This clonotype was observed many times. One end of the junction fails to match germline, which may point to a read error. The CDR3: CASSLGQGSYGYTF. For the CDR3, the DNA is TGTGCCAGCAGCTTGGGACAGGGGAGCTATGGCTACACCTTC. This chain uses TRBV5-1 with TRBJ1-2, with 10 bases aligning to TRBD1. The germline V gene encodes CDR1 SGHRS and CDR2 YFSETQ. CDR3 size: 14 residues.

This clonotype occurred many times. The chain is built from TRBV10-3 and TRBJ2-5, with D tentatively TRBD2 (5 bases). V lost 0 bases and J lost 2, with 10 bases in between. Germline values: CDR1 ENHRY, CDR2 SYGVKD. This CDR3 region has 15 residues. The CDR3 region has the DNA TGTGCCATCAGTGAGTCGTTGGACTTACAAGAGACCCAGTACTTC. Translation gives CAISESLDLQETQYF.

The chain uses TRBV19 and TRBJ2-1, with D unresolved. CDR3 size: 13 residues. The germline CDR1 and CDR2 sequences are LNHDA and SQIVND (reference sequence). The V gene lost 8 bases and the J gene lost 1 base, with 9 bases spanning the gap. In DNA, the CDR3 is TGTGCCAGTGGGGTTCGATCCTACAATGAGCAGTTCTTC. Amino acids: CASGVRSYNEQFF.

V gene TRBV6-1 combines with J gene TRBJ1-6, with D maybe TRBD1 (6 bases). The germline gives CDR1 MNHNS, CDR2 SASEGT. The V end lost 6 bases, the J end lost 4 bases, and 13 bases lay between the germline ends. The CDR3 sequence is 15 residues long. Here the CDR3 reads CASSPGTRYNSPLHF. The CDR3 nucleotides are TGTGCCAGCAGCCCTGGGACAAGGTATAATTCACCCCTCCACTTT.

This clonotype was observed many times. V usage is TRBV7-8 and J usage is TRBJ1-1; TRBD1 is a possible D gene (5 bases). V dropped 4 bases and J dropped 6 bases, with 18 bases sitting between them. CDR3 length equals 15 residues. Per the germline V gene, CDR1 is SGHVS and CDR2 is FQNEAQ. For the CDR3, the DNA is TGTGCCAGCAGCTCCCGTTCAGGGAGTAGAGCTGAAGCTTTCTTT. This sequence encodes CASSSRSGSRAEAFF. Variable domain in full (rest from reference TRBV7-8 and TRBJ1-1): GAGVSQSPRYKVAKRGQDVALRCDPISGHVSLFWYQQALGQGPEFLTYFQNEAQLDKSGLPSDRFFAERPEGSVSTLKIQRTQQEDSAVYLCASSSRSGSRAEAFFGQGTRLTVV.

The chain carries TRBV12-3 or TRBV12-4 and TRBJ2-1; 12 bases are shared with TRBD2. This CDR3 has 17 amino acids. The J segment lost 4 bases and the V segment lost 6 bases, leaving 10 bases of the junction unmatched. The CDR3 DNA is TGTGCCAGCAGCTCGGCCCTAGCGGGGGGGGTTTACAATGAGCAGTTCTTC. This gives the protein CASSSALAGGVYNEQFF.

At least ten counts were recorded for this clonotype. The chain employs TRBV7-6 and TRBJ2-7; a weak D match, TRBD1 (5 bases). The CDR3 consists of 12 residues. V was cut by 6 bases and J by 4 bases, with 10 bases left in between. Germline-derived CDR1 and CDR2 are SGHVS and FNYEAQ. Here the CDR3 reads CASSSSGYEQYF. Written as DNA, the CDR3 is TGTGCCAGCAGTTCCTCAGGGTACGAGCAGTACTTC.

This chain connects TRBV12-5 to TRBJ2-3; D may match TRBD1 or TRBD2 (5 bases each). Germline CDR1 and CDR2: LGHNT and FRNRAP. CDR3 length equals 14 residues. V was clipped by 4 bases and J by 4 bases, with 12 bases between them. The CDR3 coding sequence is TGTGCTAGTGGTTCCCAAGTGGGGGCAGATACGCAGTATTTT. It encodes CASGSQVGADTQYF. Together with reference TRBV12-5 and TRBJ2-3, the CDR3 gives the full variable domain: DARVTQTPRHKVTEMGQEVTMRCQPILGHNTVFWYRQTMMQGLELLAYFRNRAPLDDSGMPKDRFSAEMPDATLATLKIQPSEPRDSAVYFCASGSQVGADTQYFGPGTRLTVL.

DNA of the CDR3: TGTGCCAGTAGTATAGATCGGGACAGGGGGGGCAATGAGCAGTTCTTC. This codes for CASSIDRDRGGNEQFF. V is TRBV19 and J is TRBJ2-1; TRBD1 agrees at 11 bases. Germline CDR1 is LNHDA and CDR2 is SQIVND (reference sequence). The CDR3 has 16 residues. The V and J ends lost 0 bases and 6 bases, in that order; junction bases with no gene match: 4.

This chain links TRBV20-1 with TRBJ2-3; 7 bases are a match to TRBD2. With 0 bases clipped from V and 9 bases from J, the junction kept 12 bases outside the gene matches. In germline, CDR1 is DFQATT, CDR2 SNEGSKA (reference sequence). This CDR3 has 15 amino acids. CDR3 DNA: TGCAGTGCTAGAGATAGGGACTATACCCCAGCCACGCAGTATTTT. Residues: CSARDRDYTPATQYF.

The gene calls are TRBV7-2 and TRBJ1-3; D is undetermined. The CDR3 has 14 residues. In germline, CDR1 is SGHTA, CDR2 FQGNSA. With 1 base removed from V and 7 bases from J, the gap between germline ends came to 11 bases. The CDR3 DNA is TGTGCCAGCAGCTTAGATGTCCTTGGGAACACCATATATTTT. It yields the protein CASSLDVLGNTIYF. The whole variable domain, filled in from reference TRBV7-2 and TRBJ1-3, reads GAGVSQSPSNKVTEKGKDVELRCDPISGHTALYWYRQSLGQGLEFLIYFQGNSAPDKSGLPSDRFSAERTGGSVSTLTIQRTQQEDSAVYLCASSLDVLGNTIYFGEGSWLTVV.

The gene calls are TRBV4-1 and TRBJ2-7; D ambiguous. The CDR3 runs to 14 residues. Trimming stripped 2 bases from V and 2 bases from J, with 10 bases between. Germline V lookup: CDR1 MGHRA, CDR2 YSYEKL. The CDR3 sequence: CASSQSDTAYEQYF. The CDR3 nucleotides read TGCGCCAGCAGCCAAAGCGACACGGCCTACGAGCAGTACTTC.

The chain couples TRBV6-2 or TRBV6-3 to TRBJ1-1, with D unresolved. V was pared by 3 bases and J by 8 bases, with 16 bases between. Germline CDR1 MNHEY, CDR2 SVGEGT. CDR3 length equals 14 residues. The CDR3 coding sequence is TGTGCCAGCAGTTATTTTGGACCGACTACCGAAGCTTTCTTT. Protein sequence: CASSYFGPTTEAFF.

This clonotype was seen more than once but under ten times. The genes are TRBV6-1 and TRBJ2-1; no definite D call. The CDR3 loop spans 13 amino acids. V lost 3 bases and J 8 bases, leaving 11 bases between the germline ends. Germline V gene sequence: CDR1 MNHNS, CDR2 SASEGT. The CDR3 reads CASSDHPSHEQFF. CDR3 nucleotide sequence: TGTGCCAGCAGTGACCACCCGTCCCATGAGCAGTTCTTC.

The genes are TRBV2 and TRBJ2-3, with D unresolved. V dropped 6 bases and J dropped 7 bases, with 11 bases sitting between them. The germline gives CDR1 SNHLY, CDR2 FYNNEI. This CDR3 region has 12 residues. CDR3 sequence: CASRVDGYTQYF. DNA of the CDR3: TGTGCCAGCAGGGTCGATGGTTATACGCAGTATTTT.

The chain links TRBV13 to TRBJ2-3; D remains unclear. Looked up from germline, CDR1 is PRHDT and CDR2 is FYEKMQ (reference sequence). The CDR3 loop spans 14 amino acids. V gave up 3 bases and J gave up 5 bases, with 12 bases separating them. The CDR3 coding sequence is TGTGCCAGCAGCTTCGAGGAGCAGAGAGATACGCAGTATTTT. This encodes CASSFEEQRDTQYF. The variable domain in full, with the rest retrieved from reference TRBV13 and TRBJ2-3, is AAGVIQSPRHLIKEKRETATLKCYPIPRHDTVYWYQQGPGQDPQFLISFYEKMQSDKGSIPDRFSAQQFSDYHSELNMSSLELGDSALYFCASSFEEQRDTQYFGPGTRLTVL.

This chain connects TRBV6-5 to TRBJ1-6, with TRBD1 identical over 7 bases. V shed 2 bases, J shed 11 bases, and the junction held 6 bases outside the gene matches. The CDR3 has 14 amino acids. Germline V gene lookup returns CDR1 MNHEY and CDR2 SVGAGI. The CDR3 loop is CASSYGSGGTPLHF. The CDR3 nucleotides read TGTGCCAGCAGTTACGGGTCAGGGGGAACACCCCTCCACTTT.

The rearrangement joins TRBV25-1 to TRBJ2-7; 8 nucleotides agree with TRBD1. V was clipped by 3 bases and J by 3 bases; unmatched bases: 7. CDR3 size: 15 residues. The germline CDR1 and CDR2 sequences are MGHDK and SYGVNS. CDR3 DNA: TGTGCCAGCAGTGATGGGACAGGTAGTTACTACGAGCAGTACTTC. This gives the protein CASSDGTGSYYEQYF.

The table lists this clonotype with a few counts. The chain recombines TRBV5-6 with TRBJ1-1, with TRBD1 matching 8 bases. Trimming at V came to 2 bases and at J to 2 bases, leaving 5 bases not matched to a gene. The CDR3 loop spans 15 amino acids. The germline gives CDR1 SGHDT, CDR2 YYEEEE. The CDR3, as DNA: TGTGCCAGCAGCTTCCAGGGGGCGGCAAACACTGAAGCTTTCTTT. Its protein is CASSFQGAANTEAFF.

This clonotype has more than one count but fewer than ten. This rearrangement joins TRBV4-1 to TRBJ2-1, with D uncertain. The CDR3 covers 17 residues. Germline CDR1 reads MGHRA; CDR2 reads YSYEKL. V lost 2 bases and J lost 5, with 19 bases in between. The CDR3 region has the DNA TGCGCCAGCAGCCAATCCTTGACCGGTCTTCGGGACAATGAGCAGTTCTTC. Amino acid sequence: CASSQSLTGLRDNEQFF.

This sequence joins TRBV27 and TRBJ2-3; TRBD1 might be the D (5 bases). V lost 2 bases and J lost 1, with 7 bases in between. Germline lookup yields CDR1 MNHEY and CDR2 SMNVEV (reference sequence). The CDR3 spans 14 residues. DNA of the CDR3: TGTGCCAGCAGTTTAATCAGGGGCACAGATACGCAGTATTTT. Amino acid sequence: CASSLIRGTDTQYF.

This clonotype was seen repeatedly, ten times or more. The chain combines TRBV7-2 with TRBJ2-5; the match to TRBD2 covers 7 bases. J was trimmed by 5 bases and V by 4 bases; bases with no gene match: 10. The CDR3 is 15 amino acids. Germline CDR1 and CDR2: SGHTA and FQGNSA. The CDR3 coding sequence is TGTGCCAGCAGCTACGGGGGGACCAGAGGGGAGACCCAGTACTTC. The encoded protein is CASSYGGTRGETQYF.

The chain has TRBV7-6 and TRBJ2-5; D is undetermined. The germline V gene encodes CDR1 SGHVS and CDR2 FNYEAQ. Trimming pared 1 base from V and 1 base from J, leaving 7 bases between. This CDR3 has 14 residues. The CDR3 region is CASSLELTQETQYF. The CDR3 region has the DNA TGTGCCAGCAGCTTAGAGTTAACCCAAGAGACCCAGTACTTC.

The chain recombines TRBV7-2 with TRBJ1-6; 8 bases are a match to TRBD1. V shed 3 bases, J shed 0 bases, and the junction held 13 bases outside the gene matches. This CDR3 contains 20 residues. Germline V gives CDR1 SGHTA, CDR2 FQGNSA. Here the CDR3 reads CASSFPTWTGMSSYNSPLHF. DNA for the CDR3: TGTGCCAGCAGCTTCCCTACCTGGACAGGGATGAGCTCCTATAATTCACCCCTCCACTTT.

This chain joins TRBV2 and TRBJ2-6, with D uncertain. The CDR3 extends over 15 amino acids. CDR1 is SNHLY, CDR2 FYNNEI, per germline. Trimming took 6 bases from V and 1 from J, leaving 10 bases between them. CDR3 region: CASRLWVSGANVLTF. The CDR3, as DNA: TGTGCCAGCAGGCTATGGGTTTCTGGGGCCAACGTCCTGACTTTC. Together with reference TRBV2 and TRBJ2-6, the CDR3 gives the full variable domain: EPEVTQTPSHQVTQMGQEVILRCVPISNHLYFYWYRQILGQKVEFLVSFYNNEISEKSEIFDDQFSVERPDGSNFTLKIRSTKLEDSAMYFCASRLWVSGANVLTFGAGSRLTVL.

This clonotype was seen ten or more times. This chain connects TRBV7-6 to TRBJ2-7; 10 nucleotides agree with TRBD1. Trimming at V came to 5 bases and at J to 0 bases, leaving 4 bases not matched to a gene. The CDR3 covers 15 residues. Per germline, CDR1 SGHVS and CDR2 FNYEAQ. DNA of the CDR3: TGTGCCAGCAGCATGGGACAGGGGTACTCCTACGAGCAGTACTTC. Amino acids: CASSMGQGYSYEQYF.

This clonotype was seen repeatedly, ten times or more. CDR3 loop: CASSSQDAGTEAFF. The CDR3 DNA sequence: TGTGCCAGCAGCTCTCAGGACGCCGGCACTGAAGCTTTCTTT. The chain has TRBV7-6 and TRBJ1-1, with unresolved D. The germline V and J ends were trimmed by 4 bases and 4 bases, with 13 bases remaining between them. Germline V gene sequence: CDR1 SGHVS, CDR2 FNYEAQ. CDR3 length: 14 amino acids. The full variable domain, with the rest looked up from reference TRBV7-6 and TRBJ1-1, is GAGVSQSPRYKVTKRGQDVALRCDPISGHVSLYWYRQALGQGPEFLTYFNYEAQQDKSGLPNDRFSAERPEGSISTLTIQRTEQRDSAMYRCASSSQDAGTEAFFGQGTRLTVV.